A single sample gave rise to the 20 T cell receptor beta chains below, sequenced in a study of T cells in Graves' hyperthyroidism and ophthalmopathy. Amplification yielded TCR beta CDR3 regions, with RNA transcripts as the source. First-round RT-PCR with HTBI primers amplified the TCR CDR3 region. TCRdb passed the multiplex PCR reads through MiXCR, listing each CDR3 protein once. The sample has approximately 740,000 distinct CDR3 sequences; 11% to 15% are singletons. The sequencing input was blood. These receptors all come from a woman aged 18-29 years with Graves' hyperthyroidism.

Concerning this clonotype itself: A read error may be the cause here, since a much bigger clone is one base away. This chain uses TRBV6-2 or TRBV6-3 with TRBJ2-5; the D gene could be TRBD1 or TRBD2 (5 bases each). The CDR3 is 15 amino acids. Germline-derived CDR1 and CDR2 are MNHEY and SVGEGT. The CDR3 loop reads CANSYLGTYQETQYF. The CDR3 coding sequence is TGTGCCAACAGTTACCTCGGGACGTACCAAGAGACCCAGTACTTC.

There are a few counts of this clonotype. This sequence joins TRBV2 and TRBJ2-5, with D unclear. Germline values: CDR1 SNHLY, CDR2 FYNNEI. V was shortened by 4 bases and J by 5 bases, with 8 bases between the two germline ends. There are 12 residues in the CDR3. The CDR3 DNA sequence: TGTGCCAGCAGTGGGACCAAGGAGACCCAGTACTTC. Its translation: CASSGTKETQYF.

The genes are TRBV6-1 and TRBJ2-1; 12 bases map to TRBD2. Germline V gene data show CDR1 as MNHNS and CDR2 as SASEGT. The CDR3 extends over 17 amino acids. Losses at the gene ends were 4 bases for V and 2 bases for J; bases not matched to a gene: 6. The DNA of the CDR3 is TGTGCCAGCAGTGGAGAGACTAGCGGGAGACCCTACAATGAGCAGTTCTTC. It is translated as CASSGETSGRPYNEQFF.

This clonotype was recorded many times. The V call is TRBV28, the J call TRBJ1-1; D unclear. CDR3 length equals 13 residues. The germline gives CDR1 MDHEN, CDR2 SYDVKM. V was shortened by 2 bases and J by 4 bases, with 8 bases between the two germline ends. CDR3 protein: CASSLRAFTEAFF. The DNA for the CDR3 is TGTGCCAGCAGTTTAAGGGCTTTCACTGAAGCTTTCTTT.

The chain recombines TRBV14 with TRBJ2-1; TRBD2 agrees at 9 bases. V was clipped by 0 bases and J by 2 bases; unmatched bases: 14. The CDR3 contains 20 residues. Germline CDR1 SGHDN, CDR2 FVKESK. The CDR3 is CASSQEGIGGRAGPYNEQFF. The CDR3 DNA sequence: TGTGCCAGCAGCCAAGAGGGGATAGGCGGGAGGGCCGGGCCCTACAATGAGCAGTTCTTC.

This clonotype was detected ten times or more. The chain links TRBV29-1 to TRBJ2-7, with D perhaps matching TRBD1 (6 bases). CDR1 and CDR2 from the germline V gene are SQVTM and ANQGSEA. V lost 7 bases and J 5 bases, leaving 12 bases between the germline ends. This CDR3 region has 11 residues. CDR3 DNA sequence: TGCAGCGGGAATCAGGGGAACGAGCAGTACTTC. Its translation: CSGNQGNEQYF.

The V and J genes are TRBV6-1 and TRBJ1-2; D possibly corresponds to TRBD1 (6 bases). The ends were cut back, 5 bases at V and 4 bases at J, with 17 bases in the middle. The germline V gene encodes CDR1 MNHNS and CDR2 SASEGT. The CDR3 totals 15 residues. The chain's CDR3 is CASSNSGTPLYGYTF. The CDR3 DNA follows: TGTGCCAGCAGTAACTCCGGGACACCACTCTATGGCTACACCTTC.

Of note for this clonotype: A clone one base away is much larger, so this may be a read error. The conserved closing phenylalanine or tryptophan is absent in this CDR3, likely reflecting a read error. V is TRBV3-1 and J is TRBJ1-2; a weak D match, TRBD1 (5 bases). CDR3 length: 14 amino acids. The germline gives CDR1 LGHDT, CDR2 YNNKEL (reference sequence). Trimming pared 3 bases from V and 1 base from J, leaving 9 bases between. The CDR3 reads CASSHLDINYGYTL. The CDR3 nucleotides read TGTGCCAGCAGCCACCTGGACATTAACTATGGCTACACCCTC.

Many counts were recorded for this clonotype. The chain employs TRBV7-2 and TRBJ2-3; TRBD2 is a possible D gene (5 bases). This CDR3 has 15 residues. Germline loops: CDR1 SGHTA, CDR2 FQGNSA. V was clipped by 4 bases and J by 3 bases, with 14 bases between them. The CDR3 protein is CASSWPGGGTDTQYF. For the CDR3, the DNA is TGTGCCAGCAGCTGGCCAGGTGGAGGTACAGATACGCAGTATTTT.

The CDR3 spells CASNGETSPNEQFF. The CDR3 region has the DNA TGTGCCAGCAATGGTGAGACTAGTCCCAATGAGCAGTTCTTC. V usage is TRBV6-2 or TRBV6-3 and J usage is TRBJ2-1; D may be TRBD2 (6 bases). Per germline, CDR1 MNHEY and CDR2 SVGEGT. The CDR3 is made up of 14 amino acids. V shed 7 bases and J shed 6 bases, with 16 bases lying between them.

This clonotype was found many times. The genes are TRBV7-8 and TRBJ1-1; D gene unclear. The CDR3 consists of 15 residues. Germline CDR1 SGHVS, CDR2 FQNEAQ. Trimming took off 2 bases at V and 0 bases at J, with 10 bases between the two ends. CDR3 in DNA: TGTGCCAGCAGCTTATTGAGTAAGCTGAACACTGAAGCTTTCTTT. Encoded protein: CASSLLSKLNTEAFF.

A few counts support this clonotype. The chain combines TRBV2 with TRBJ2-1, with D perhaps matching TRBD2 (5 bases). Looked up from germline, CDR1 is SNHLY and CDR2 is FYNNEI. This CDR3 spans 13 amino acids. Trimming took off 8 bases at V and 8 bases at J, with 16 bases between the two ends. This chain's CDR3 is CASAETSMDEQFF. CDR3 DNA: TGTGCCAGCGCAGAAACTAGTATGGATGAGCAGTTCTTC.

The sample holds many counts of this clonotype. The gene calls are TRBV30 and TRBJ2-2, with 7 positions matching TRBD2. CDR1 is GTSNPN and CDR2 is SVGIG in the germline V gene (reference sequence). V gave up 2 bases and J gave up 7 bases; unmatched junction bases: 10. This CDR3 has 15 amino acids. CDR3 residues: CAWSLGAGLGGELFF. CDR3 coding DNA: TGTGCCTGGAGTCTAGGAGCGGGGCTCGGCGGGGAGCTGTTTTTT.

The sample holds one count of this clonotype. The rearrangement joins TRBV5-1 to TRBJ1-4; perhaps TRBD1 as D (6 bases). This CDR3 spans 14 amino acids. The germline V gene has CDR1 SGHRS and CDR2 YFSETQ. Trimming removed 2 bases from V and 6 bases from J, with 11 bases in between. CDR3 residues: CASSFRGQDEKLFF. In DNA form, the CDR3 reads TGCGCCAGCAGCTTCAGGGGACAAGATGAAAAACTGTTTTTT.

The rearrangement uses TRBV6-2 or TRBV6-3 and TRBJ2-3; TRBD2 matches at 8 bases. Germline V gives CDR1 MNHEY, CDR2 SVGEGT. This CDR3 has 16 amino acids. The ends lost 2 bases at V and 4 bases at J; junction bases unmatched: 8. The CDR3 DNA reads TGTGCCAGCAGTTACCCGAGCGGGAGAAAATCAGATACGCAGTATTTT. Its protein product is CASSYPSGRKSDTQYF.

This clonotype occurred a few times. The chain employs TRBV7-2 and TRBJ1-5; D unclear. Trimming removed 1 base at V and 0 bases at J, with 7 bases between. The germline gives CDR1 SGHTA, CDR2 FQGNSA. CDR3 length: 15 amino acids. This chain's CDR3 is CASSLGVLSNQPQHF. Written as DNA, the CDR3 is TGTGCCAGCAGCTTAGGGGTTCTTAGCAATCAGCCCCAGCATTTT. The full variable domain, completed using reference TRBV7-2 and TRBJ1-5, is GAGVSQSPSNKVTEKGKDVELRCDPISGHTALYWYRQSLGQGLEFLIYFQGNSAPDKSGLPSDRFSAERTGGSVSTLTIQRTQQEDSAVYLCASSLGVLSNQPQHFGDGTRLSIL.

This clonotype was found many times. DNA for the CDR3: TGTGCCACCAGTGATAGCGGGAGGCGGAGGGAGCAGTTCTTC. Protein: CATSDSGRRREQFF. V usage is TRBV24-1 and J usage is TRBJ2-1; 9 bases fit TRBD2. Germline V gives CDR1 KGHDR, CDR2 SFDVKD. The CDR3 is 14 amino acids. J gave up 10 bases and V 3 bases, and 6 bases lay outside the gene matches.

The table lists this clonotype with many counts. The rearrangement uses TRBV28 and TRBJ2-1, with 9 nucleotides matching TRBD2. This CDR3 region has 16 residues. The V and J ends lost 7 bases and 3 bases, in that order; junction bases with no gene match: 10. Germline loops: CDR1 MDHEN, CDR2 SYDVKM. CDR3 region: CASIPRGAGGYNEQFF. In DNA form, the CDR3 reads TGTGCCAGCATCCCTCGGGGAGCGGGAGGCTACAATGAGCAGTTCTTC.

This clonotype was observed at least ten times. V gene TRBV12-3 or TRBV12-4 combines with J gene TRBJ1-6; the D gene is possibly TRBD1 (5 bases). This CDR3 comprises 15 residues. V was trimmed by 5 bases and J by 4 bases, leaving 12 bases between them. In nucleotides, the CDR3 is TGTGCCAGCAGTATCGACAGCATGTATAATTCACCCCTCCACTTT. It encodes CASSIDSMYNSPLHF.

This clonotype was counted at least ten times. The chain combines TRBV20-1 with TRBJ2-5, with TRBD1 identical over 7 bases. This CDR3 comprises 13 residues. Germline CDR1 is DFQATT and CDR2 is SNEGSKA (reference sequence). The ends lost 6 bases at V and 1 base at J; junction bases unmatched: 5. Here the CDR3 reads CSAADRVQETQYF. The DNA of the CDR3 is TGCAGTGCGGCAGACAGGGTCCAAGAGACCCAGTACTTC.